This TCR beta chain was sequenced for a study of blood T cells in healthy people across ages. Germline V CDR1 and CDR2: SGHDN, FVKESK. CDR3 size: 13 residues. V lost 2 bases and J 3 bases, leaving 8 bases between the germline ends. For the second PCR, which ran for roughly 7 to 11 cycles, a sample-barcoded 5' primer and a J-beta primer mix were used. TCRdb analysed the 5' RACE reads with MiXCR anew, one entry per CDR3 protein. The sample has hundreds of thousands of distinct CDR3 sequences, roughly 50% seen once; the top ten hold roughly two fifths. This rearrangement joins TRBV14 to TRBJ2-7, with D maybe TRBD1 (5 bases). The TCR was taken from a man older than 75 in good health. Material: blood. Written as DNA, the CDR3 is TGTGCCAGCAGCCAACAGGGTGTCTACGAGCAGTACTTC. Amino acids: CASSQQGVYEQYF. Full variable domain (rest looked up from reference TRBV14 and TRBJ2-7): EAGVTQFPSHSVIEKGQTVTLRCDPISGHDNLYWYRRVMGKEIKFLLHFVKESKQDESGMPNNRFLAERTGGTYSTLKVQPAELEDSGVYFCASSQQGVYEQYFGPGTRLTVT.